What follows are 10 T cell receptor beta chains derived from one specimen sequenced in a study of blood T cell repertoires in COVID-19. The repertoire was sequenced with immunoSEQ multiplex PCR; TCRdb's copy has only in-frame clones and lacks some. This table has approximately 25,000 clones, around 86% appearing once. Sequenced material: peripheral blood. Source of these receptors: a woman of 80 years or more with acute or convalescent COVID-19.

The chain recombines TRBV6-6 with TRBJ2-7, with 11 bases fitting TRBD2. From germline, CDR1 is MNHNY and CDR2 SVGAGI (reference sequence). J gave up 3 bases and V 6 bases, and 7 bases lay outside the gene matches. The CDR3 consists of 15 residues. In DNA, the CDR3 is TGTGCCAGCAGCAAGGGACTAGCGGACATCTACGAGCAGTACTTC. It yields the protein CASSKGLADIYEQYF.

V usage is TRBV11-1 and J usage is TRBJ1-1; 10 nucleotides align to TRBD1. The J segment lost 9 bases and the V segment lost 3 bases, leaving 4 bases of the junction unmatched. CDR1 is SGHAT and CDR2 is FQDESV in the germline V gene (reference sequence). The CDR3 is made up of 13 amino acids. CDR3 nucleotide sequence: TGTGCCAGCAGCTTTGACAGGGGGCTGAAAGCTTTCTTT. The encoded protein is CASSFDRGLKAFF.

V gene TRBV7-3 combines with J gene TRBJ2-1, with TRBD2 identical over 10 bases. CDR1 and CDR2 from the germline V gene are SGHTA and FQGTGA. The CDR3 spans 16 residues. The V and J ends lost 5 bases and 4 bases, in that order; junction bases with no gene match: 8. The CDR3 nucleotides are TGTGCCAGCAGCCTGGAAGGTAGCGGGGGGTACAATGAGCAGTTCTTC. Amino acid sequence: CASSLEGSGGYNEQFF.

The chain has TRBV7-9 and TRBJ1-5, with 9 bases that match TRBD1. Trimming at V came to 3 bases and at J to 6 bases, leaving 6 bases not matched to a gene. Germline lookup yields CDR1 SEHNR and CDR2 FQNEAQ (reference sequence). This CDR3 has 15 residues. The CDR3 DNA sequence: TGTGCCAGCAGCTTTGCCGGGACAGGGCCTCAGCCCCAGCATTTT. Residues: CASSFAGTGPQPQHF.

This clone was recorded once. This chain uses TRBV30 with TRBJ2-2, with 9 bases matching TRBD1. Germline V gene lookup returns CDR1 GTSNPN and CDR2 SVGIG (reference sequence). This CDR3 contains 16 residues. V shed 0 bases, J shed 6 bases, and the junction held 8 bases outside the gene matches. In DNA, the CDR3 is TGTGCCTGGAGTGTACTTTTGACAGGGGGATCCGGGGAGCTGTTTTTT. This encodes CAWSVLLTGGSGELFF.

The chain couples TRBV3-1 (or the pseudogene TRBV3-2) to TRBJ1-1; the match to TRBD1 covers 7 bases. Germline values: CDR1 LGHDT, CDR2 YNNKEL (reference sequence). Unmatched junction bases numbered 6, after V lost 3 bases and J lost 5 bases. CDR3 size: 14 residues. CDR3 loop: CASSQAGGGTEAFF. The DNA of the CDR3 is TGTGCCAGCAGCCAGGCAGGGGGTGGTACTGAAGCTTTCTTT.

The gene calls are TRBV6-4 and TRBJ2-5, with D perhaps matching TRBD2 (5 bases). The CDR3 spans 13 residues. The V gene's germline CDR1 is MRHNA and CDR2 SNTAGT. V lost 0 bases to trimming and J lost 7 bases, with 9 bases between them. The CDR3 DNA sequence: TGTGCCAGCAGTGACTCCATACGGGGGACCCAGTACTTC. Translation: CASSDSIRGTQYF.

This chain connects TRBV5-1 to TRBJ2-3, with a possible D match to TRBD1 (7 bases). In germline, CDR1 is SGHRS, CDR2 YFSETQ. CDR3 size: 15 residues. V was cut by 4 bases and J by 6 bases, with 18 bases left in between. In nucleotides, the CDR3 is TGCGCCAGCAGCCCCGGACAGGAGGGATCGGATACGCAGTATTTT. This codes for CASSPGQEGSDTQYF.

The gene calls are TRBV6-5 and TRBJ1-2, with a tentative D call TRBD1 (5 bases). V was trimmed by 7 bases and J by 2 bases, leaving 14 bases between them. The CDR3 sequence is 14 residues long. Germline assignment: CDR1 MNHEY and CDR2 SVGAGI. The chain's CDR3 is CASMGLNTNYGYTF. The CDR3 nucleotides read TGTGCCAGCATGGGACTTAATACAAACTATGGCTACACCTTC.

J is TRBJ1-2 and V is TRBV9, with D possibly matching TRBD1 (6 bases). The V end was cut by 4 bases, the J end by 1 base, with 11 bases between. Germline loops: CDR1 SGDLS, CDR2 YYNGEE. CDR3 length: 14 amino acids. The CDR3 nucleotides are TGTGCCAGCAGCCAGGGGAATCTTAACTATGGCTACACCTTC. Its translation is CASSQGNLNYGYTF.